This T cell receptor (beta chain) was captured in a study of blood T cell repertoires in COVID-19. CDR3 length: 13 amino acids. J gave up 4 bases and V 3 bases, and 3 bases lay outside the gene matches. Germline-derived CDR1 and CDR2 are SQVTM and ANQGSEA. Per the original data handling: Reference gene primers were amplified, and this amplification served to estimate nucleated cell counts. Using immunoSEQ multiplex PCR, the repertoire was profiled, and TCRdb retains in-frame clones only, with some absent. That table supplies the V and J calls and clone size; D and trimming were determined from the DNA. The repertoire consists of 150,000 to 200,000 clones, with more than 75% occurring once and the leading ten covering less than 3%.

The sequencing input was peripheral blood. The TCR was taken from a woman older than 75 with COVID-19, enrolled during active disease. The gene calls are TRBV29-1 and TRBJ1-2; 9 bases align to TRBD1. The DNA for the CDR3 is TGCAGCGTTGAGGGGACAGGGTCCTATGGCTACACCTTC. Translating it yields CSVEGTGSYGYTF.